These 23 T cell receptor beta chains share one sample of origin, sequenced in a study of post-analysis software for immune sequencing data (dated by TCRdb to the mid-2010s). These TCRs are of unknown antigen specificity. The library was produced with PCR. The sequencing machine was an Illumina HiSeq 2500. Unique molecular identifiers were incorporated into TCR beta cDNA libraries to reduce PCR and sequencing biases. TCRdb reprocessing: public reads trimmed at Q25 with fastp, clones called with MiXCR, in-frame beta chains kept. Each record represents a unique CDR3 protein, reported with the most common genes and DNA among its rows. The sample table records 650,000 to 850,000 distinct CDR3 sequences; roughly 50% of these occur just once. The ten largest clones add up to under 6% of the sample. Study-wide conclusions, independent of this receptor: Significantly higher frequencies in patients than in controls were found for roughly five TRBV segments, including TRBV5-6, TRBV5-1 and TRBV20-1.

Material for sequencing was blood. The receptors stem from a girl under 18 with multiple sclerosis.

This clonotype has at least ten counts. A single base separates this from a much larger clone, so it may be a read error. This sequence joins TRBV20-1 and TRBJ2-7; 12 bases match TRBD2. Germline CDR1 DFQATT, CDR2 SNEGSKA (reference sequence). CDR3 length: 14 residues. Trimming took 1 base from V and 3 from J; bases not matched to a gene: 1. This CDR3 is CSARGTSGIYEQYF. CDR3 coding DNA: TGCAGTGCTAGAGGGACTAGCGGGATCTACGAGCAGTACTTC.

A few counts support this clonotype. The gene calls are TRBV29-1 and TRBJ2-7, with TRBD1 as a possible D gene (5 bases). CDR1 is SQVTM and CDR2 is ANQGSEA in the germline V gene. The V end was cut by 6 bases, the J end by 4 bases, with 19 bases between. CDR3 length equals 14 residues. As DNA, the CDR3 is TGCAGCGTCAAAGCTGAGACAGTACAATACGAGCAGTACTTC. It encodes CSVKAETVQYEQYF.

This chain joins TRBV29-1 and TRBJ1-2; TRBD1 aligns across 8 bases. The germline gives CDR1 SQVTM, CDR2 ANQGSEA. The CDR3 is 12 amino acids. Losses at the gene ends were 7 bases for V and 5 bases for J; bases not matched to a gene: 6. CDR3 region: CSADDRGYGYTF. CDR3 DNA sequence: TGCAGCGCCGACGACAGGGGTTATGGCTACACCTTC.

The rearrangement joins TRBV5-1 to TRBJ2-5; 11 bases are a match to TRBD2. The trim removed 4 bases at V and 11 bases at J, leaving 13 bases unmatched. Germline assignment: CDR1 SGHRS and CDR2 YFSETQ. The CDR3 spans 15 residues. CDR3 sequence: CASSETSGAPGEQYF. The CDR3 nucleotides read TGCGCCAGCAGCGAGACTAGCGGGGCACCAGGGGAGCAGTACTTC.

This clonotype was detected only a few times. The junction departs from the called germline gene at one end, perhaps through a read error. V is TRBV7-8 and J is TRBJ2-4; unclear D gene. The CDR3 covers 15 residues. Germline CDR1 is SGHVS and CDR2 is FQNEAQ. This CDR3 reads CASGLSTGLGNIQYF. CDR3 DNA: TGTGCCAGCGGCTTAAGTACGGGTTTGGGAAACATTCAGTACTTC.

The rearrangement joins TRBV6-5 to TRBJ2-6, with 8 positions matching TRBD1. This CDR3 spans 18 amino acids. Germline V CDR1 and CDR2: MNHEY, SVGAGI. V lost 4 bases to trimming and J lost 1 base; unmatched junction nucleotides: 9. This CDR3 reads CASSSDRDGRSGANVLTF. CDR3 DNA: TGTGCCAGCAGTTCGGACAGGGACGGACGATCTGGGGCCAACGTCCTGACTTTC.

The gene calls are TRBV29-1 and TRBJ2-1, with D unresolved. Germline V gives CDR1 SQVTM, CDR2 ANQGSEA. The V end was cut by 7 bases, the J end by 6 bases, with 10 bases between. The CDR3 is made up of 11 amino acids. DNA for the CDR3: TGCAGCGGGGATCTAGTCAATGAGCAGTTCTTC. This sequence encodes CSGDLVNEQFF.

The gene calls are TRBV7-3 and TRBJ1-4, with 8 bases identical to TRBD1. V lost 9 bases to trimming and J lost 4 bases; unmatched junction nucleotides: 4. CDR3 length: 13 amino acids. CDR1 and CDR2 (germline): SGHTA, FQGTGA. This CDR3 is CASTDRVNEKLFF. The DNA of the CDR3 is TGTGCCAGTACGGACAGGGTTAATGAAAAACTGTTTTTT.

This clonotype was seen a handful of times. In DNA, the CDR3 is TGTGCCAGCATCAAAGACAGGGGGCGAGGAACTAACTATGGCTACACCTTC. It specifies CASIKDRGRGTNYGYTF. The chain couples TRBV12-3 or TRBV12-4 to TRBJ1-2; 10 bases align to TRBD1. Unmatched junction bases numbered 11, after V lost 7 bases and J lost 0 bases. There are 17 residues in the CDR3.

Concerning this clonotype: A junction boundary mismatches the germline segment, possibly from a read error. The chain links TRBV20-1 to TRBJ2-5; D perhaps matches TRBD2 (6 bases). The CDR3 spans 15 residues. From germline, CDR1 is DFQATT and CDR2 SNEGSKA (reference sequence). DNA of the CDR3: TGCAGTGTTAGAGGGTTACGGGGGAAGCAAGAGACCCAGTACTTC. This translates into CSVRGLRGKQETQYF.

This clonotype was picked up a small number of times. The chain links TRBV7-8 to TRBJ1-5; no reliable D call. From germline, CDR1 is SGHVS and CDR2 FQNEAQ. Trimming cost V 2 bases and J 7 bases, with 12 bases left between them. The CDR3 is made up of 14 amino acids. CDR3 residues: CASSLLEIGQPQHF. In DNA form, the CDR3 reads TGTGCCAGCAGCTTATTGGAAATTGGCCAGCCCCAGCATTTT. Looking up the rest from reference TRBV7-8 and TRBJ1-5 gives the full variable domain: GAGVSQSPRYKVAKRGQDVALRCDPISGHVSLFWYQQALGQGPEFLTYFQNEAQLDKSGLPSDRFFAERPEGSVSTLKIQRTQQEDSAVYLCASSLLEIGQPQHFGDGTRLSIL.

V usage is TRBV7-8 and J usage is TRBJ1-2; TRBD1 might be the D (6 bases). Trimming took off 5 bases at V and 3 bases at J, with 16 bases between the two ends. CDR1 and CDR2 (germline): SGHVS, FQNEAQ. This CDR3 spans 15 amino acids. DNA of the CDR3: TGTGCCAGCAGCCCGCGGGGGGGCTTAGACTATGGCTACACCTTC. It encodes CASSPRGGLDYGYTF. The variable domain in full, with the rest retrieved from reference TRBV7-8 and TRBJ1-2, is GAGVSQSPRYKVAKRGQDVALRCDPISGHVSLFWYQQALGQGPEFLTYFQNEAQLDKSGLPSDRFFAERPEGSVSTLKIQRTQQEDSAVYLCASSPRGGLDYGYTFGSGTRLTVV.

The chain combines TRBV9 with TRBJ1-1; TRBD1 might be the D (5 bases). V shed 0 bases and J shed 1 base, with 7 bases lying between them. Germline loops: CDR1 SGDLS, CDR2 YYNGEE. The CDR3 length is 14 residues. CDR3 region: CASSVGQWNTEAFF. The CDR3 coding sequence is TGTGCCAGCAGCGTAGGACAGTGGAACACTGAAGCTTTCTTT.

The chain couples TRBV5-1 to TRBJ2-4; D not resolved. This CDR3 is 14 amino acids long. Germline lookup yields CDR1 SGHRS and CDR2 YFSETQ. Trimming took 0 bases from V and 7 from J, leaving 11 bases between them. CDR3 DNA sequence: TGCGCCAGCAGCTTGGTCCTGGTTCCGAACATTCAGTACTTC. It translates to CASSLVLVPNIQYF.

The V call is TRBV7-8, the J call TRBJ1-6, with D perhaps matching TRBD1 (5 bases). Trimming took off 4 bases at V and 7 bases at J, with 20 bases between the two ends. Germline V gives CDR1 SGHVS, CDR2 FQNEAQ. The CDR3 spans 17 residues. The CDR3 DNA sequence: TGTGCCAGCAGCTATTGGGATCCCGGGGCGCCAAATTCACCCCTCCACTTT. Translation gives CASSYWDPGAPNSPLHF.

The chain uses TRBV5-1 and TRBJ1-2; possible D gene TRBD1, 6 bases. CDR3 length: 14 residues. Germline V CDR1 and CDR2: SGHRS, YFSETQ. Trimming left V 0 bases short and J 3 bases short, with 9 bases between. This chain's CDR3 is CASSLVWGHYGYTF. The CDR3 DNA follows: TGCGCCAGCAGCTTGGTTTGGGGGCACTATGGCTACACCTTC.

V gene TRBV2 combines with J gene TRBJ2-5; the D call may be TRBD1 or TRBD2 (5 bases each). Germline CDR1 is SNHLY and CDR2 is FYNNEI. Between the trimmed V and J ends, which lost 5 bases and 11 bases, there was a span of 18 bases. This CDR3 region has 13 residues. Here the CDR3 DNA reads TGTGCCAGCAGTTTACTCCTATTAGGGGAGCAGTACTTC. Translation gives CASSLLLLGEQYF.

This clonotype has only a few counts. The chain uses TRBV10-3 and TRBJ2-7, with TRBD2 identical over 12 bases. CDR1 and CDR2 (germline): ENHRY, SYGVKD. The CDR3 has 13 residues. After removal of 6 bases from V and 7 bases from J, the junction contained 4 bases not matched to a gene. The CDR3 is CAIRLAGGLEQYF. For the CDR3, the DNA is TGTGCCATCAGACTAGCGGGGGGCCTTGAGCAGTACTTC.

The rearrangement joins TRBV18 to TRBJ2-7; D gene unclear. The V end was cut by 0 bases, the J end by 2 bases, with 11 bases between. Per the germline V gene, CDR1 is KGHSH and CDR2 is LQKENI. This CDR3 comprises 15 residues. The CDR3 spells CASSPPSQATYEQYF. CDR3 DNA: TGTGCCAGCTCACCACCTAGCCAAGCTACCTACGAGCAGTACTTC.

This clonotype was detected only a few times. The chain combines TRBV29-1 with TRBJ2-7; no clear D gene. Germline V CDR1 and CDR2: SQVTM, ANQGSEA. CDR3 length: 12 amino acids. The germline V and J ends were trimmed by 4 bases and 6 bases, with 13 bases remaining between them. As DNA, the CDR3 is TGCAGCGTTGGAAGGTTGAGTGGCGAGCAGTACTTC. Translating gives CSVGRLSGEQYF.

The chain employs TRBV7-9 and TRBJ2-7, with 7 bases fitting TRBD2. J gave up 0 bases and V 2 bases, and 10 bases lay outside the gene matches. The germline V gene has CDR1 SEHNR and CDR2 FQNEAQ (reference sequence). The CDR3 runs 17 residues. CDR3 region: CASSLPPGDYRSYEQYF. CDR3 bases: TGTGCCAGCAGCTTACCCCCTGGGGACTACCGCTCCTACGAGCAGTACTTC.

With regard to this clonotype: In this CDR3 the conserved last residue, phenylalanine or tryptophan, is missing, so a read error is likely. The chain is built from TRBV12-3 or TRBV12-4 and TRBJ2-4, with a tentative D call TRBD2 (6 bases). The tail of the sequence fits TRBJ2-7 better, so the J call may be wrong. CDR3 length: 14 amino acids. In nucleotides, the CDR3 is TGTGCCAGCAGTTTTCGCGGGGTAACCTACGAGCAGTACTGC. Translation gives CASSFRGVTYEQYC.

This clonotype was counted between two and nine times. The chain carries TRBV5-1 and TRBJ1-2; D remains unclear. Trimming pared 0 bases from V and 3 bases from J, leaving 6 bases between. Per the germline V gene, CDR1 is SGHRS and CDR2 is YFSETQ. This CDR3 spans 13 amino acids. In DNA, the CDR3 is TGCGCCAGCAGCTTGGGAGTAGACTATGGCTACACCTTC. Residues: CASSLGVDYGYTF.